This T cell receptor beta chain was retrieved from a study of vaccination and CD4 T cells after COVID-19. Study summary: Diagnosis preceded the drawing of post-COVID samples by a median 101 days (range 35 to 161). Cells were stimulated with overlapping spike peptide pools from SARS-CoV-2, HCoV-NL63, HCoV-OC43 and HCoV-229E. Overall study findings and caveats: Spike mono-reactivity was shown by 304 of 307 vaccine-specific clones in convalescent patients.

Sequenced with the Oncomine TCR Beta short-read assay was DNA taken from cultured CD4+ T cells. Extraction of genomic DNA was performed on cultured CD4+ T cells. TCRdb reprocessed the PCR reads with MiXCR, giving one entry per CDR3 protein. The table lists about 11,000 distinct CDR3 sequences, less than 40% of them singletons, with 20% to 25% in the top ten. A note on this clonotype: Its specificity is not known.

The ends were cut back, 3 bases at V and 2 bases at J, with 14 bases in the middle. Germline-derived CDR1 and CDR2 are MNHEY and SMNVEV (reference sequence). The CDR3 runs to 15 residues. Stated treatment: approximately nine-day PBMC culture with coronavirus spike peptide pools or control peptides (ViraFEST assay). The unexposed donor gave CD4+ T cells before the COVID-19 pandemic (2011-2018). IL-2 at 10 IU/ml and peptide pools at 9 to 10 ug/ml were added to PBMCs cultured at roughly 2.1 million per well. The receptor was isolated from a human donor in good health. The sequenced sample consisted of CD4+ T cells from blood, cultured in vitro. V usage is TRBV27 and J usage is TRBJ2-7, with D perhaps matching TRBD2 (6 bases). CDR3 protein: CASSFAGREAYEQYF. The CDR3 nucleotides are TGTGCCAGCAGTTTCGCCGGGAGAGAAGCCTACGAGCAGTACTTC.